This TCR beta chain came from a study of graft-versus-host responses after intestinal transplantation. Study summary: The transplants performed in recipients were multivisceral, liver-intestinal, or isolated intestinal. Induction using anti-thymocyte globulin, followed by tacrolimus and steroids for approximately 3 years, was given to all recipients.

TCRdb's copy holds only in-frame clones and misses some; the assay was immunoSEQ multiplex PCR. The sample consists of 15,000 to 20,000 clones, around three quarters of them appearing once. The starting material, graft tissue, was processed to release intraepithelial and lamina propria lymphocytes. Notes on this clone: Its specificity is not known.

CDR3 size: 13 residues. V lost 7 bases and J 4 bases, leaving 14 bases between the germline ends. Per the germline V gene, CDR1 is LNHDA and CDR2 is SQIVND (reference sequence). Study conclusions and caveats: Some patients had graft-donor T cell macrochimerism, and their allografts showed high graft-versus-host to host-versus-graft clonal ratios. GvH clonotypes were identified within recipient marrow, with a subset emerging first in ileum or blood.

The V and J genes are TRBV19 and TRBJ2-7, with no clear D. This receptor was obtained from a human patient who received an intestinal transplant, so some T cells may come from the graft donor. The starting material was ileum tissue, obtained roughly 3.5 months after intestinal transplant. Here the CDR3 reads CASTPTGGYEQYF. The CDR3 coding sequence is TGTGCCAGTACCCCTACCGGCGGTTACGAGCAGTACTTC.